A single sample is the source of the 23 T cell receptor beta chains below, sequenced in a study of blood T cell repertoires in COVID-19. Profiled with immunoSEQ multiplex PCR; TCRdb holds only in-frame clones, not every one. The sample yields roughly 120,000 clones, approximately 80% seen once. Sequencing used peripheral blood. These TCRs come from a woman in her sixties with acute or convalescent COVID-19.

The chain links TRBV2 to TRBJ1-1, with 7 bases aligning to TRBD1. CDR3 length equals 14 residues. Losses at the gene ends were 8 bases for V and 7 bases for J; bases not matched to a gene: 13. Germline lookup yields CDR1 SNHLY and CDR2 FYNNEI. CDR3: CASDPTGRNDEAFF. DNA for the CDR3: TGTGCCAGCGACCCGACAGGGAGGAATGATGAAGCTTTCTTT.

The chain joins TRBV24-1 to TRBJ1-4, with D perhaps TRBD1 (6 bases). Looked up from germline, CDR1 is KGHDR and CDR2 is SFDVKD. The ends were cut back, 2 bases at V and 10 bases at J, with 16 bases in the middle. There are 15 residues in the CDR3. The CDR3: CATSDSRQAVGKLFF. The CDR3 nucleotides are TGTGCCACCAGTGATTCGAGACAGGCGGTAGGAAAACTGTTTTTT.

The gene calls are TRBV3-1 (or the pseudogene TRBV3-2) and TRBJ2-2; 8 bases fit TRBD2. V gave up 4 bases and J gave up 1 base; unmatched junction bases: 11. CDR3 length equals 18 residues. The germline CDR1 and CDR2 sequences are LGHDT and YNNKEL (reference sequence). CDR3 region: CASSRRAGVTQNTGELFF. In DNA form, the CDR3 reads TGTGCCAGCAGCCGACGAGCGGGAGTCACACAGAACACCGGGGAGCTGTTTTTT.

V is TRBV5-4 and J is TRBJ2-5; 9 bases agree with TRBD2. From germline, CDR1 is SGHNT and CDR2 YYREEE (reference sequence). The CDR3 is 15 residues long. J was trimmed by 5 bases and V by 5 bases; bases with no gene match: 10. CDR3: CASSLAGAAGETQYF. The CDR3 DNA is TGTGCCAGCAGTTTAGCGGGGGCAGCGGGGGAGACCCAGTACTTC.

This sequence joins TRBV5-1 and TRBJ2-5, with a tentative D call TRBD2 (6 bases). The germline V gene has CDR1 SGHRS and CDR2 YFSETQ. The V and J ends lost 7 bases and 1 base respectively, with 20 bases between them. CDR3 length: 16 residues. The CDR3 is CASHNKLGDFQETQYF. The CDR3 nucleotides are TGCGCCAGCCACAACAAACTTGGGGACTTCCAAGAGACCCAGTACTTC.

This clone was seen a few times. The V call is TRBV3-1 (or the pseudogene TRBV3-2), the J call TRBJ2-7; D perhaps matches TRBD2 (6 bases). The CDR3 contains 12 residues. Looked up from germline, CDR1 is LGHDT and CDR2 is YNNKEL (reference sequence). V was shortened by 0 bases and J by 12 bases, with 12 bases between the two germline ends. The CDR3 DNA follows: TGTGCCAGCAGCCAAGAGGGACGGGAGACGTACTTC. As protein: CASSQEGRETYF.

This chain links TRBV18 with TRBJ1-1; the D is unclear. This CDR3 contains 13 residues. Germline V gene sequence: CDR1 KGHSH, CDR2 LQKENI. V was pared by 5 bases and J by 2 bases, with 9 bases between. The CDR3 is CASSSKKNTEAFF. The CDR3, as DNA: TGTGCCAGCTCATCAAAAAAAAACACTGAAGCTTTCTTT. The full variable domain, its missing parts supplied by reference TRBV18 and TRBJ1-1, is NAGVMQNPRHLVRRRGQEARLRCSPMKGHSHVYWYRQLPEEGLKFMVYLQKENIIDESGMPKERFSAEFPKEGPSILRIQQVVRGDSAAYFCASSSKKNTEAFFGQGTRLTVV.

This chain connects TRBV4-1 to TRBJ1-2; TRBD1 might be the D (6 bases). V lost 0 bases, J lost 3 bases, and 11 bases lay in between. The CDR3 is made up of 15 amino acids. The V gene's germline CDR1 is MGHRA and CDR2 YSYEKL. This CDR3 reads CASSQENWGHYGYTF. CDR3 DNA: TGCGCCAGCAGCCAAGAAAACTGGGGGCACTATGGCTACACCTTC.

The gene calls are TRBV4-2 and TRBJ2-5, with TRBD2 matching over 9 bases. The junction had 12 bases not matched to a gene; V was cut back by 4 bases and J by 3 bases. The CDR3 extends over 17 amino acids. In germline, CDR1 is LGHNA, CDR2 YNFKEQ. The DNA for the CDR3 is TGTGCCAGCAGCCCGTCGCGCAAGACTAGCGGTGAAGAGACCCAGTACTTC. It is translated as CASSPSRKTSGEETQYF.

The chain employs TRBV3-1 (or the pseudogene TRBV3-2) and TRBJ2-6; D is possibly TRBD2 (7 bases). The CDR3 sequence is 13 residues long. V was cut by 6 bases and J by 11 bases, with 14 bases left in between. Germline V CDR1 and CDR2: LGHDT, YNNKEL (reference sequence). The CDR3 reads CASSLGGRYVLTF. In DNA, the CDR3 is TGTGCCAGCAGTCTGGGGGGGCGATACGTCCTGACTTTC.

CDR3: CASSLGLAGMDEQFF. The CDR3 region has the DNA TGCGCCAGCAGCTTGGGACTAGCGGGGATGGATGAGCAGTTCTTC. V usage is TRBV5-1 and J usage is TRBJ2-1; TRBD2 agrees at 11 bases. With 0 bases clipped from V and 8 bases from J, the junction kept 4 bases outside the gene matches. The CDR3 spans 15 residues. Per germline, CDR1 SGHRS and CDR2 YFSETQ. Variable domain in full (rest from reference TRBV5-1 and TRBJ2-1): KAGVTQTPRYLIKTRGQQVTLSCSPISGHRSVSWYQQTPGQGLQFLFEYFSETQRNKGNFPGRFSGRQFSNSRSEMNVSTLELGDSALYLCASSLGLAGMDEQFFGPGTRLTVL.

The J gene is TRBJ1-2, the V gene TRBV2, with D hard to call. Trimming left V 6 bases short and J 8 bases short, with 10 bases between. The CDR3 covers 11 residues. CDR1 is SNHLY, CDR2 FYNNEI, per germline. This chain's CDR3 is CASRTTQGYTF. The CDR3 region has the DNA TGTGCCAGCAGAACTACGCAAGGCTACACCTTC.

The rearrangement links TRBV3-1 (or the pseudogene TRBV3-2) to TRBJ2-4; D is unresolved. In germline, CDR1 is LGHDT, CDR2 YNNKEL (reference sequence). The CDR3 is made up of 13 amino acids. V was trimmed by 3 bases and J by 8 bases, leaving 11 bases between them. The CDR3 here is CASSQGAQDIQYF. DNA of the CDR3: TGTGCCAGCAGCCAGGGCGCTCAGGACATTCAGTACTTC.

This rearrangement joins TRBV4-2 to TRBJ1-3, with D possibly matching TRBD1 (6 bases). Germline V gives CDR1 LGHNA, CDR2 YNFKEQ. CDR3 length equals 16 residues. V lost 1 base and J lost 4, with 14 bases in between. CDR3 nucleotide sequence: TGTGCCAGCAGCCAAGCGTCTACAGGGACGGGAAACACCATATATTTT. It encodes CASSQASTGTGNTIYF.

The CDR3 DNA reads as TGTGCCAGCAGTAGGGAGTTGAACACTGAAGCTTTCTTT. Encoded protein: CASSRELNTEAFF. This chain links TRBV9 with TRBJ1-1; D is undetermined. This CDR3 has 13 amino acids. Per germline, CDR1 SGDLS and CDR2 YYNGEE. Trimming pared 5 bases from V and 0 bases from J, leaving 8 bases between.

The rearrangement joins TRBV21-1 to TRBJ1-1. TRBV21-1 is recorded as a pseudogene. CDR3 length: 12 residues. The chain's CDR3 is CASSILNTEAFF. The CDR3 DNA follows: TGTGCCAGCAGTATCCTGAACACTGAAGCTTTCTTT.

In this sample, this clone turned up once. For the CDR3, the DNA is TGTGCCAGCAGTAGAGTCGGACAGGGCGGAGAGACCCAGTACTTC. Protein: CASSRVGQGGETQYF. The chain carries TRBV6-5 and TRBJ2-5; TRBD1 matches 8 bases. This CDR3 contains 15 residues. After removal of 5 bases from V and 4 bases from J, the junction contained 9 bases not matched to a gene. In germline, CDR1 is MNHEY, CDR2 SVGAGI.

V is TRBV21-1 and J is TRBJ1-5. TRBV21-1 is annotated as a pseudogene. The CDR3 sequence is 20 residues long. The CDR3 nucleotides read TGTGCCAGCAGCAATAGGCTAGGCACTTTAGGCCCATCCGGGGGGCAGCCCCAGCATTTT. It codes for CASSNRLGTLGPSGGQPQHF.

This clone came up once. This chain links TRBV5-5 with TRBJ1-1, with D perhaps matching TRBD1 (6 bases). V shed 4 bases and J shed 0 bases, with 13 bases lying between them. CDR1 and CDR2 (germline): SGHKS, YYEKEE (reference sequence). The CDR3 is made up of 15 amino acids. The CDR3 DNA sequence: TGTGCCAGCAGCGGGACACCTACGATGAACACTGAAGCTTTCTTT. It encodes CASSGTPTMNTEAFF.

For the CDR3, the DNA is TGTGCCAGCAGCCTTATGAACACTGAAGCTTTCTTT. Amino acids: CASSLMNTEAFF. V usage is TRBV14 and J usage is TRBJ1-1, with no clear D. The germline V gene encodes CDR1 SGHDN and CDR2 FVKESK. Deletions cut 4 bases from V and 0 bases from J, with 3 bases between. The CDR3 contains 12 residues.

This clone occurred a few times. The chain recombines TRBV27 with TRBJ1-1; 12 nucleotides agree with TRBD1. The CDR3 covers 15 residues. Per the germline V gene, CDR1 is MNHEY and CDR2 is SMNVEV (reference sequence). V shed 5 bases, J shed 5 bases, and the junction held 6 bases outside the gene matches. The DNA of the CDR3 is TGTGCCAGCAGTCGGGGGGACAGGGGGCGGACTGAAGCTTTCTTT. Its translation: CASSRGDRGRTEAFF.

Here the CDR3 reads CASSLSTDQAFF. CDR3 in DNA: TGTGCCAGCAGCCTTTCGACAGACCAAGCTTTCTTT. V usage is TRBV3-1 (or the pseudogene TRBV3-2) and J usage is TRBJ1-1; tentatively, D is TRBD1 (5 bases). The V end was cut by 4 bases, the J end by 9 bases, with 12 bases between. The CDR3 has 12 residues. In germline, CDR1 is LGHDT, CDR2 YNNKEL (reference sequence).

The genes are TRBV5-1 and TRBJ2-1; TRBD2 might be the D (5 bases). There are 15 residues in the CDR3. Trimming took off 3 bases at V and 13 bases at J, with 23 bases between the two ends. Germline V gene sequence: CDR1 SGHRS, CDR2 YFSETQ. The DNA of the CDR3 is TGCGCCAGCAGCTCAACTGAGGGTAGCTCAGCACCTCAGTTCTTC. Its protein product is CASSSTEGSSAPQFF.